The 24 T cell receptor beta chains presented below share a single source sample, sequenced in a study of control samples from healthy donors and cancer patients. TCRdb's copy holds only in-frame clones and misses some; the assay was immunoSEQ multiplex PCR. Among 90,000 to 150,000 clones listed, approximately 90% were seen once. Sequences were obtained from blood. The receptors derive from a woman between 18 and 29 years old in good health.

The chain carries TRBV4-3 and TRBJ1-3; D uncertain. V lost 0 bases and J lost 4, with 10 bases in between. The CDR3 loop spans 15 amino acids. CDR1 is LGHNA, CDR2 YSLEER, per germline. Here the CDR3 DNA reads TGCGCCAGCAGCCAAGATCTGGCCAGCGGAAACACCATATATTTT. This codes for CASSQDLASGNTIYF.

V and J are TRBV5-1 and TRBJ1-2, with D uncertain. V was trimmed by 1 base and J by 2 bases, leaving 9 bases between them. CDR1 is SGHRS, CDR2 YFSETQ, per germline. This CDR3 spans 14 amino acids. The CDR3: CASSLRLGNYGYTF. The CDR3 nucleotides read TGCGCCAGCAGCTTGAGGTTGGGCAACTATGGCTACACCTTC.

The chain combines TRBV27 with TRBJ1-6; D remains ambiguous. The length of the CDR3 is 16 residues. The germline CDR1 and CDR2 sequences are MNHEY and SMNVEV (reference sequence). Trimming took 5 bases from V and 6 from J, leaving 17 bases between them. In nucleotides, the CDR3 is TGTGCCAGCAGTAGGTTCAAAAGCGGAGCTAATTCACCCCTCCACTTT. This gives the protein CASSRFKSGANSPLHF.

The chain links TRBV14 to TRBJ1-6; D is unresolved. V was cut by 2 bases and J by 8 bases, with 7 bases left in between. The CDR3 has 13 residues. Germline V gene sequence: CDR1 SGHDN, CDR2 FVKESK. CDR3 loop: CASSQIDYSPLHF. In DNA, the CDR3 is TGTGCCAGCAGCCAAATAGACTATTCACCCCTCCACTTT.

This chain links TRBV28 with TRBJ2-4; 10 nucleotides line up with TRBD1. V shed 6 bases, J shed 7 bases, and the junction held 9 bases outside the gene matches. This CDR3 region has 15 residues. CDR1 is MDHEN and CDR2 is SYDVKM in the germline V gene. Here the CDR3 DNA reads TGTGCCAGCAGCTCGCCCTCGGGACAGGGGAACATTCAGTACTTC. Protein sequence: CASSSPSGQGNIQYF.

V is TRBV2 and J is TRBJ2-7; D is uncertain. Between the trimmed V and J ends, which lost 6 bases and 0 bases, there was a span of 6 bases. From germline, CDR1 is SNHLY and CDR2 FYNNEI. CDR3 size: 12 residues. The chain's CDR3 is CASRDGSYEQYF. Written as DNA, the CDR3 is TGTGCCAGCAGGGACGGCTCCTACGAGCAGTACTTC.

The chain is built from TRBV15 and TRBJ1-1; D uncertain. Trimming stripped 0 bases from V and 2 bases from J, with 7 bases between. This CDR3 has 14 residues. Germline CDR1 reads LNHNV; CDR2 reads YYDKDF (reference sequence). The CDR3 is CATSRDLGNTEAFF. DNA of the CDR3: TGTGCCACCAGCAGAGATCTTGGCAACACTGAAGCTTTCTTT.

The CDR3 spells CASSLRGSRTGDLNQPQHF. The DNA of the CDR3 is TGTGCCAGTAGTCTTAGGGGGTCCCGGACAGGGGACCTTAATCAGCCCCAGCATTTT. J is TRBJ1-5 and V is TRBV19; 9 nucleotides line up with TRBD1. The CDR3 is made up of 19 amino acids. J gave up 4 bases and V 5 bases, and 18 bases lay outside the gene matches. Per germline, CDR1 LNHDA and CDR2 SQIVND (reference sequence).

This clone was counted only a few times. The genes are TRBV28 and TRBJ1-6; 7 nucleotides align to TRBD1. Germline V lookup: CDR1 MDHEN, CDR2 SYDVKM. The CDR3 is made up of 15 amino acids. After removal of 6 bases from V and 4 bases from J, the junction contained 6 bases not matched to a gene. As DNA, the CDR3 is TGTGCCAGCAGGCGGTCGGGACAGTATAATTCACCCCTCCACTTT. This encodes CASRRSGQYNSPLHF. Full variable domain (remainder filled in from reference TRBV28 and TRBJ1-6): DVKVTQSSRYLVKRTGEKVFLECVQDMDHENMFWYRQDPGLGLRLIYFSYDVKMKEKGDIPEGYSVSREKKERFSLILESASTNQTSMYLCASRRSGQYNSPLHFGNGTRLTVT.

The chain is built from TRBV7-2 and TRBJ2-3, with D hard to call. The CDR3 spans 13 residues. Between the trimmed V and J ends, which lost 1 base and 2 bases, there was a span of 4 bases. Germline CDR1 and CDR2: SGHTA and FQGNSA. Here the CDR3 DNA reads TGTGCCAGCAGCTTAGGCCCCACAGATACGCAGTATTTT. It translates to CASSLGPTDTQYF.

J is TRBJ1-2 and V is TRBV28, with D uncertain. V was shortened by 2 bases and J by 6 bases, with 7 bases between the two germline ends. The CDR3 extends over 12 amino acids. Germline values: CDR1 MDHEN, CDR2 SYDVKM. CDR3 sequence reads: CASSLVWDGYTF. The CDR3 DNA sequence: TGTGCCAGCAGTTTAGTTTGGGATGGCTACACCTTC.

The chain employs TRBV19 and TRBJ1-5; D is unresolved. V lost 9 bases, J lost 1 base, and 13 bases lay in between. The germline gives CDR1 LNHDA, CDR2 SQIVND (reference sequence). The CDR3 consists of 14 residues. DNA of the CDR3: TGTGCCAGCGCCGCCGGTGGGAGCAATCAGCCCCAGCATTTT. Amino acids: CASAAGGSNQPQHF.

This clone was counted once. The chain joins TRBV13 to TRBJ1-3; D is unresolved. Germline V gene sequence: CDR1 PRHDT, CDR2 FYEKMQ (reference sequence). V dropped 3 bases and J dropped 0 bases, with 21 bases sitting between them. The CDR3 covers 19 residues. The CDR3 DNA reads as TGTGCCAGCAGCTTCTTAGATATCTCCGAGGGCTTCTCTGGAAACACCATATATTTT. It codes for CASSFLDISEGFSGNTIYF.

The V gene is TRBV5-1, the J gene TRBJ1-2, with TRBD1 matching 7 bases. CDR1 and CDR2 (germline): SGHRS, YFSETQ. The CDR3 length is 14 residues. Unmatched junction bases numbered 9, after V lost 4 bases and J lost 6 bases. The CDR3 here is CASSEGAGYDGYTF. The DNA of the CDR3 is TGCGCCAGCAGCGAGGGGGCAGGGTACGATGGCTACACCTTC. The variable domain in full, completed from reference TRBV5-1 and TRBJ1-2, reads KAGVTQTPRYLIKTRGQQVTLSCSPISGHRSVSWYQQTPGQGLQFLFEYFSETQRNKGNFPGRFSGRQFSNSRSEMNVSTLELGDSALYLCASSEGAGYDGYTFGSGTRLTVV.

This clone turned up a few times. The chain recombines TRBV10-3 with TRBJ2-2; 11 nucleotides agree with TRBD2. Trimming took 4 bases from V and 0 from J; bases not matched to a gene: 7. Germline lookup yields CDR1 ENHRY and CDR2 SYGVKD. The CDR3 sequence is 18 residues long. The CDR3 sequence: CAISGLAGGGSNTGELFF. The CDR3 nucleotides read TGTGCCATCAGTGGTCTAGCGGGGGGAGGTTCGAACACCGGGGAGCTGTTTTTT.

V usage is TRBV5-1 and J usage is TRBJ1-3, with 7 bases identical to TRBD1. The CDR3 has 14 amino acids. Per the germline V gene, CDR1 is SGHRS and CDR2 is YFSETQ. Unmatched junction bases numbered 4, after V lost 4 bases and J lost 3 bases. CDR3 coding DNA: TGCGCCAGCAGCCGGGACAGTTTTGGAAACACCATATATTTT. It translates to CASSRDSFGNTIYF.

By sample share, this clone is medium-sized. The rearrangement joins TRBV7-3 to TRBJ2-1; TRBD1 matches at 10 bases. Germline V gives CDR1 SGHTA, CDR2 FQGTGA. V trimming: 5 bases; J trimming: 0 bases; junction bases outside the gene matches: 4. The CDR3 is 16 amino acids. The CDR3 DNA follows: TGTGCCAGCAGCCCCCGGGACAGGGGCTCCTACAATGAGCAGTTCTTC. Protein product: CASSPRDRGSYNEQFF.

The genes are TRBV9 and TRBJ2-3, with a possible D match to TRBD2 (5 bases). The V gene's germline CDR1 is SGDLS and CDR2 YYNGEE. The V end lost 0 bases, the J end lost 7 bases, and 6 bases lay between the germline ends. The CDR3 is 12 amino acids. In nucleotides, the CDR3 is TGTGCCAGCAGCGTAGGGGAGAATACGCAGTATTTT. Translating gives CASSVGENTQYF.

The chain employs TRBV28 and TRBJ2-1, with no clear D. In germline, CDR1 is MDHEN, CDR2 SYDVKM. CDR3 length: 11 amino acids. V lost 8 bases to trimming and J lost 8 bases, with 10 bases between them. The CDR3 nucleotides are TGTGCCAGCTTCGGGCCTCATGAGCAGTTCTTC. It translates to CASFGPHEQFF.

Here the CDR3 DNA reads TGTGCCAGCAGTCCAACCACGCCGACAGGTTTGAAGACCTACGAGCAGTACTTC. Translated, it gives CASSPTTPTGLKTYEQYF. The V call is TRBV28, the J call TRBJ2-7; the D gene is possibly TRBD1 (6 bases). The CDR3 totals 18 residues. V was cut by 5 bases and J by 2 bases, with 25 bases left in between. Looked up from germline, CDR1 is MDHEN and CDR2 is SYDVKM.

The rearrangement uses TRBV20-1 and TRBJ2-5; D is uncertain. Trimming removed 2 bases from V and 5 bases from J, with 6 bases in between. Germline-derived CDR1 and CDR2 are DFQATT and SNEGSKA (reference sequence). The CDR3 contains 11 residues. The CDR3 spells CSARWGETQYF. For the CDR3, the DNA is TGCAGTGCTAGATGGGGTGAGACCCAGTACTTC.

The chain combines TRBV19 with TRBJ2-7; weak D call: TRBD1 (6 bases). Looked up from germline, CDR1 is LNHDA and CDR2 is SQIVND (reference sequence). This CDR3 has 14 residues. V lost 3 bases to trimming and J lost 1 base, with 10 bases between them. CDR3 in amino acids: CASSMGRGSYEQYF. The CDR3 DNA is TGTGCCAGTAGTATGGGCAGGGGATCCTACGAGCAGTACTTC.

The chain couples TRBV21-1 to TRBJ1-2; the table's D gene call, TRBD1, was not cross checked with the DNA. TRBV21-1 is reported as a pseudogene. The CDR3 consists of 15 residues. Written as DNA, the CDR3 is TGTGCCAGCAGCACGGACAGGGGGATAAACTATGGCTACACCTTC. Residues: CASSTDRGINYGYTF.

The V call is TRBV4-1, the J call TRBJ2-7, with TRBD1 matching over 8 bases. CDR1 and CDR2 from the germline V gene are MGHRA and YSYEKL. The CDR3 totals 16 residues. Unmatched junction bases numbered 16, after V lost 6 bases and J lost 6 bases. The CDR3: CASRPRTGSGAFEQYF. DNA of the CDR3: TGCGCCAGCAGACCTAGGACAGGGTCCGGGGCGTTCGAGCAGTACTTC.